This is a list of T cell receptor beta chains from one sample in a study of tumor-infiltrating lymphocytes in oesophageal squamous cell carcinoma. MiXCR, applied by TCRdb to the PCR reads, yields one record per CDR3 protein. The data contain 15,000 to 17,000 distinct CDR3 sequences, roughly 50% of them singletons. The sequenced sample consisted of esophageal tumor tissue. These receptors originate from a female donor with esophageal squamous cell carcinoma. Each CDR3 is given with its conserved first and last residue. A D gene is named only where the DNA matches it firmly.

D	V	J	CDR3
TRBD1	TRBV12-3/TRBV12-4	TRBJ2-5	CASSLGTVETQYF
-	TRBV7-2	TRBJ1-6	CASSLDRGSPLHF
TRBD2	TRBV7-3	-	CASSPNGGTETQYF
TRBD2	TRBV7-3	TRBJ2-7	CASSAPTSGRSYEQYF
-	TRBV11-3	TRBJ2-7	CASSPFEGSEQYF
-	TRBV7-6	TRBJ1-6	CASSPTQGRSYNSPLHF
-	TRBV12-3/TRBV12-4	TRBJ1-1	CASSKTGNTEAFF
TRBD1	TRBV7-6	-	CASSARTGHEQETQYF
-	TRBV7-2	-	CASSPYRGVEQYF
-	TRBV10-1	-	CASSDSNEQFF
TRBD1	TRBV12-3/TRBV12-4	TRBJ2-5	CASSPGQDYNEQYF
TRBD2	TRBV12-3/TRBV12-4	-	CASSYSGRPYEQYF
-	TRBV10-3	TRBJ2-1	CAISSGWTAFNEQFF
-	TRBV12-3/TRBV12-4	-	CASSLTGARGGYTF
-	TRBV7-2	-	CASSLQVRDEQFF
-	TRBV11-2	TRBJ1-1	CASSSLLLEAFF
-	TRBV7-2	TRBJ2-5	CASSPPPNQETQYF
-	TRBV6-1	TRBJ2-3	CASRDTGRDTQYF
TRBD1	TRBV7-2	-	CASAQQGPLTYEQYF
-	TRBV25-1	TRBJ1-2	CASSEEGLNGYTF
TRBD1	TRBV6-6	-	CASNSGQGAFNEQFF
-	TRBV7-6	TRBJ2-6	CASSPQEANVLTF
TRBD1	TRBV7-6	TRBJ2-5	CASSLAGTGAGETQYF
TRBD2	TRBV7-6	-	CASSELAASYNEQYF